This entry lists 28 T cell receptor beta chains sequenced from one sample in a study of regulatory T cells in long-lasting Graves disease. Time point: newly diagnosed GD, antithyroid drugs for less than 3 months. Preparation of the TCR library used RNA extracted from PBMCs. HTBI primers from iRepertoire and Arm-PCR of CDR3 regions yielded the TCR beta libraries. Each CDR3 protein gets one entry after TCRdb re-called the multiplex PCR reads with MiXCR. Of 200,000 to 250,000 distinct CDR3 sequences in the sample, around 20% were seen once. The source material was peripheral blood mononuclear cells (PBMCs), sampled at new diagnosis, from a patient treated with antithyroid drugs. Receptor source: a female donor with Graves disease.

Regarding this clonotype: A much larger clonotype is one base distant, so this may be a read error. The chain links TRBV24-1 to TRBJ2-2, with D possibly TRBD2 on 6 matching bases. The germline CDR1 and CDR2 sequences are KGHDR and SFDVKD. This CDR3 contains 17 residues. Written as DNA, the CDR3 is TGTGCCATCAGTGACTGGGACTCAAACGCGAACACCGGGGAGCTGTTTTTT. This translates into CAISDWDSNANTGELFF.

There are many counts of this clonotype. The genes are TRBV4-1 and TRBJ2-7; D is possibly TRBD2 (6 bases). The germline V and J ends were trimmed by 2 bases and 7 bases, with 15 bases remaining between them. This CDR3 is 14 amino acids long. In germline, CDR1 is MGHRA, CDR2 YSYEKL. CDR3 in DNA: TGCGCCAGCAGCCAATCGTATTCCGGGGGAGAGCAGTACTTC. The encoded protein is CASSQSYSGGEQYF.

This chain links TRBV7-2 with TRBJ2-7; D remains unclear. The CDR3 spans 16 residues. The V gene lost 2 bases and the J gene lost 5 bases, with 19 bases spanning the gap. From germline, CDR1 is SGHTA and CDR2 FQGNSA. The DNA of the CDR3 is TGTGCCAGCAGCTTAAGAATAGGCGGCGGCCAGGACGAGCAGTACTTC. This gives the protein CASSLRIGGGQDEQYF.

Many counts were recorded for this clonotype. This chain links TRBV5-6 with TRBJ2-1; TRBD2 aligns across 8 bases. The CDR3 spans 15 residues. V was clipped by 2 bases and J by 4 bases; unmatched bases: 5. Germline V gene data show CDR1 as SGHDT and CDR2 as YYEEEE. CDR3 in amino acids: CASSFGLAGYNEQFF. CDR3 DNA: TGTGCCAGCAGCTTCGGTCTAGCGGGTTACAATGAGCAGTTCTTC. The whole variable domain, remainder taken from reference TRBV5-6 and TRBJ2-1, is DAGVTQSPTHLIKTRGQQVTLRCSPKSGHDTVSWYQQALGQGPQFIFQYYEEEERQRGNFPDRFSGHQFPNYSSELNVNALLLGDSALYLCASSFGLAGYNEQFFGPGTRLTVL.

This clonotype was seen ten or more times. This chain connects TRBV3-1 to TRBJ2-3; TRBD2 agrees at 13 bases. In germline, CDR1 is LGHDT, CDR2 YNNKEL (reference sequence). Germline trimming cut 5 bases from V and 5 bases from J; bases unmatched to any gene: 7. The CDR3 consists of 16 residues. The CDR3 region is CASSNGLAGEGDTQYF. CDR3 DNA sequence: TGTGCCAGCAGCAACGGACTAGCGGGAGAGGGAGATACGCAGTATTTT.

The chain employs TRBV7-9 and TRBJ2-6; D is unclear. The germline V gene encodes CDR1 SEHNR and CDR2 FQNEAQ (reference sequence). CDR3 size: 17 residues. Trimming left V 5 bases short and J 2 bases short, with 16 bases between. CDR3 protein: CASSQPTTVTGANVLTF. CDR3 DNA: TGTGCCAGCAGCCAACCTACTACAGTAACTGGGGCCAACGTCCTGACTTTC.

Worth noting for this clonotype: A read error is possible here, since a much larger clone lies one base away. The gene calls are TRBV6-2 or TRBV6-3 and TRBJ2-3, with D hard to call. The germline V gene encodes CDR1 MNHEY and CDR2 SVGEGT. The CDR3 covers 11 residues. As DNA, the CDR3 is TGTGCCAGCGGACGTAGAGATACGCGGTATTTT. Amino acids: CASGRRDTRYF.

This clonotype was counted at least ten times. J is TRBJ1-4 and V is TRBV11-2; D unresolved. Germline V gives CDR1 SGHAT, CDR2 FQNNGV. The V gene lost 3 bases and the J gene lost 2 bases, with 10 bases spanning the gap. This CDR3 spans 15 amino acids. The CDR3 region has the DNA TGTGCCAGCAGCTTTGGAGCCGGGACTAATGAAAAACTGTTTTTT. Its translation: CASSFGAGTNEKLFF.

This clonotype was observed at least ten times. This sequence joins TRBV2 and TRBJ1-4; D is unclear. Trimming removed 3 bases from V and 7 bases from J, with 0 bases in between. The CDR3 runs 10 residues. Germline V CDR1 and CDR2: SNHLY, FYNNEI. The CDR3 nucleotides are TGTGCCAGCAGTGATGAAAAACTGTTTTTT. Protein sequence: CASSDEKLFF.

The genes are TRBV12-3 or TRBV12-4 and TRBJ2-1; 10 bases match TRBD1. CDR3 length equals 13 residues. V lost 6 bases, J lost 7 bases, and 3 bases stayed unmatched. The CDR3 DNA follows: TGTGCCAGCAGGACAGGGGGCTGGAATGAGCAGTTCTTC. Amino acids: CASRTGGWNEQFF.

This clonotype was recorded at least ten times. One junction end does not reproduce the germline sequence, and a read error may be involved. The V gene is TRBV7-7, the J gene TRBJ2-3, with 7 bases aligning to TRBD2. The CDR3 covers 16 residues. Germline V lookup: CDR1 SSHAT, CDR2 FNYEAQ (reference sequence). The CDR3 is CASSLAKRGSTDTQYF. As DNA, the CDR3 is TGTGCTAGCAGCTTAGCTAAGCGGGGATCCACAGATACGCAGTATTTT.

This clonotype came up many times. The rearrangement joins TRBV5-4 to TRBJ2-1; 15 nucleotides line up with TRBD2. V lost 3 bases, J lost 0 bases, and 4 bases stayed unmatched. This CDR3 contains 18 residues. Per germline, CDR1 SGHNT and CDR2 YYREEE (reference sequence). Written as DNA, the CDR3 is TGTGCCAGCAGCTCCGGGACTAGCGGGAGGCGCTCCTACAATGAGCAGTTCTTC. Amino acid sequence: CASSSGTSGRRSYNEQFF.

As concerns this clonotype: A single base is all that separates this from a far larger clone, so a read error is likely. This chain joins TRBV12-3 or TRBV12-4 and TRBJ1-2; perhaps TRBD1 as D (5 bases). The V end lost 5 bases, the J end lost 2 bases, and 15 bases lay between the germline ends. The CDR3 is 15 residues long. CDR3 sequence reads: CASSPREGRNYGYTF. The CDR3 DNA reads as TGTGCCAGCAGTCCGCGAGAGGGGCGGAACTATGGCTACACCTTC.

The table lists this clonotype with many counts. The genes are TRBV10-3 and TRBJ2-1; D may be TRBD2 (5 bases). V was cut by 0 bases and J by 5 bases, with 14 bases left in between. The V gene's germline CDR1 is ENHRY and CDR2 SYGVKD. CDR3 size: 16 residues. The DNA of the CDR3 is TGTGCCATCAGTGAGTCGACCGGGAAGGTGGACAATGAGCAGTTCTTC. Translation gives CAISESTGKVDNEQFF.

This clonotype has at least ten counts. This sequence joins TRBV30 and TRBJ1-4; D remains ambiguous. The CDR3 is 15 residues long. Looked up from germline, CDR1 is GTSNPN and CDR2 is SVGIG (reference sequence). The V and J ends lost 2 bases and 8 bases respectively, with 18 bases between them. Written as DNA, the CDR3 is TGTGCCTGGAGTCGTGGTATAGGGCGAGAAGAAAAACTGTTTTTT. It translates to CAWSRGIGREEKLFF.

This clonotype was observed many times. The chain links TRBV27 to TRBJ1-2, with 7 bases that match TRBD1. CDR3 length: 16 amino acids. V was pared by 2 bases and J by 2 bases, with 8 bases of the junction left unmatched. The germline V gene has CDR1 MNHEY and CDR2 SMNVEV (reference sequence). The DNA for the CDR3 is TGTGCCAGCAGTTTAAGGGGGCGTCTACAGAACTATGGCTACACCTTC. Amino acid sequence: CASSLRGRLQNYGYTF.

V gene TRBV10-3 combines with J gene TRBJ2-7; 9 nucleotides match TRBD1. Germline CDR1 reads ENHRY; CDR2 reads SYGVKD. CDR3 length: 14 residues. Losses at the gene ends were 9 bases for V and 5 bases for J; bases not matched to a gene: 11. CDR3 residues: CAIRVGQGSNEQYF. The CDR3 bases are TGTGCCATTAGGGTGGGACAGGGTAGCAACGAGCAGTACTTC.

Note on this clonotype: This probably arose from a read error, given a far larger clone one base away. The chain is built from TRBV6-1 and TRBJ2-1; 9 positions agree with TRBD2. The end of the DNA aligns better with TRBJ2-3, so the J call may be wrong. CDR3 length: 16 residues. Germline CDR1 and CDR2: MNHNS and SASEGT. The CDR3 nucleotides read TGTGCCAGCACCGAATCGACTAGCGGACCCACAGATATGCAGTATTTT. Protein: CASTESTSGPTDMQYF.

This clonotype was seen many times. The chain links TRBV7-3 to TRBJ1-1; 7 nucleotides line up with TRBD1. This CDR3 has 18 residues. Germline CDR1 SGHTA, CDR2 FQGTGA. The V segment lost 0 bases and the J segment 0 bases; nucleotides outside the gene matches: 10. The CDR3, as DNA: TGTGCCAGCAGCTTAACGGCCTACAGGGGTCGGATGAACACTGAAGCTTTCTTT. Its protein is CASSLTAYRGRMNTEAFF.

This clonotype showed up many times. The J gene is TRBJ2-3, the V gene TRBV2; D is ambiguous. Trimming stripped 0 bases from V and 4 bases from J, with 5 bases between. The CDR3 is made up of 13 amino acids. Germline CDR1 SNHLY, CDR2 FYNNEI. The CDR3 is CASSEANADTQYF. Here the CDR3 DNA reads TGTGCCAGCAGTGAAGCGAACGCAGATACGCAGTATTTT. The full variable domain, completed using reference TRBV2 and TRBJ2-3, is EPEVTQTPSHQVTQMGQEVILRCVPISNHLYFYWYRQILGQKVEFLVSFYNNEISEKSEIFDDQFSVERPDGSNFTLKIRSTKLEDSAMYFCASSEANADTQYFGPGTRLTVL.

At least ten counts were recorded for this clonotype. This chain connects TRBV24-1 to TRBJ2-7; 8 bases map to TRBD2. Germline trimming cut 4 bases from V and 9 bases from J; bases unmatched to any gene: 7. The CDR3 extends over 13 amino acids. In germline, CDR1 is KGHDR, CDR2 SFDVKD. CDR3 in DNA: TGTGCCACCAGTGACAGCGGGAGAAGAGGGCAGTACTTC. Encoded protein: CATSDSGRRGQYF.

There are many counts of this clonotype. V and J are TRBV30 and TRBJ2-3; D gene uncertain. This CDR3 spans 14 amino acids. Trimming pared 7 bases from V and 2 bases from J, leaving 16 bases between. Germline V gene lookup returns CDR1 GTSNPN and CDR2 SVGIG (reference sequence). The CDR3, as DNA: TGTGCCTCCACCCAACAGCTATTCACAGATACGCAGTATTTT. Amino acids: CASTQQLFTDTQYF.

This clonotype was recorded at least ten times. This chain uses TRBV30 with TRBJ1-6, with 9 bases identical to TRBD1. V was pared by 3 bases and J by 8 bases, with 5 bases of the junction left unmatched. CDR1 is GTSNPN and CDR2 is SVGIG in the germline V gene (reference sequence). The CDR3 covers 14 residues. CDR3 protein: CAWRQTGGYSPLHF. CDR3 DNA sequence: TGTGCCTGGAGGCAGACAGGGGGTTATTCACCCCTCCACTTT.

The table lists this clonotype with many counts. The rearrangement uses TRBV12-3 or TRBV12-4 and TRBJ2-5; D is perhaps TRBD1 (6 bases). The CDR3 covers 14 residues. Trimming took off 2 bases at V and 3 bases at J, with 10 bases between the two ends. CDR3 sequence: CASSLKNREETQYF. The CDR3, as DNA: TGTGCCAGCAGTTTAAAAAACAGGGAAGAGACCCAGTACTTC.

Ten or more counts support this clonotype. The rearrangement joins TRBV7-8 to TRBJ2-1; 11 bases match TRBD2. The V segment lost 5 bases and the J segment 4 bases; nucleotides outside the gene matches: 4. This CDR3 has 15 residues. The germline V gene has CDR1 SGHVS and CDR2 FQNEAQ. The CDR3 is CASSITSGSYNEQFF. The CDR3 DNA sequence: TGTGCCAGCAGCATCACTAGCGGGAGTTACAATGAGCAGTTCTTC. The full variable domain, in which reference TRBV7-8 and TRBJ2-1 provide the parts outside the CDR3, is GAGVSQSPRYKVAKRGQDVALRCDPISGHVSLFWYQQALGQGPEFLTYFQNEAQLDKSGLPSDRFFAERPEGSVSTLKIQRTQQEDSAVYLCASSITSGSYNEQFFGPGTRLTVL.

This chain joins TRBV27 and TRBJ2-3; no reliable D call. Germline V gene sequence: CDR1 MNHEY, CDR2 SMNVEV (reference sequence). V shed 5 bases and J shed 6 bases, with 9 bases lying between them. The CDR3 spans 12 residues. CDR3 sequence: CASSPRRDTQYF. In nucleotides, the CDR3 is TGTGCCAGCAGTCCGAGGCGCGATACGCAGTATTTT.

This clonotype came up many times. This rearrangement joins TRBV6-5 to TRBJ2-5; 14 positions match TRBD2. CDR1 is MNHEY, CDR2 SVGAGI, per germline. With 0 bases clipped from V and 5 bases from J, the junction kept 11 bases outside the gene matches. The CDR3 extends over 19 amino acids. DNA of the CDR3: TGTGCCAGCAGTTACTCTAAGGGACTAGCGGGAGTCAGAGGGGAGACCCAGTACTTC. Translating it yields CASSYSKGLAGVRGETQYF.

This clonotype was observed many times. CDR3 bases: TGTGCCAGCAGCCAAGATTTGGGACAGGGGGCCGATGAGCAGTTCTTC. Translation gives CASSQDLGQGADEQFF. The V and J genes are TRBV3-1 and TRBJ2-1; the match to TRBD1 covers 12 bases. The germline V gene has CDR1 LGHDT and CDR2 YNNKEL (reference sequence). This CDR3 spans 16 amino acids. Trimming removed 0 bases from V and 8 bases from J; junction bases left unmatched: 5.